This TCR beta chain was profiled in a study of shared T cell receptors in the human thymus. Libraries were prepared by immunoSEQ multiplex PCR; TCRdb keeps only in-frame clonotypes and omits some of them. The data contain hundreds of thousands of clones, 70% to 90% of them singletons. These data were likewise used in another study, on human thymus T cells. That paper adds: The donor group consisted of healthy Finnish infants who were having corrective surgery for congenital heart defects. Resections obtained during corrective heart surgery supplied the thymus tissue. What appeared biased in thymic and blood repertoires was the usage of V and J genes. Thymic repertoires overlap heavily among unrelated individuals, related research has reported.

This sequence originates from a boy in the first two years of life with a congenital heart defect. What was sequenced was thymocytes.

CDR3 nucleotides: TGCGCCAGCAGTGAGTCGACTAGCGGGAGTAGATACAATGAGCAGTTCTTC. Amino acid sequence: CASSESTSGSRYNEQFF. The rearrangement uses TRBV10-1 and TRBJ2-1; the match to TRBD2 covers 12 bases. Trimming cost V 0 bases and J 4 bases; bases outside gene matches: 4. The CDR3 covers 17 residues. From germline, CDR1 is WNHNN and CDR2 SYGVQD (reference sequence).